This is a list of T cell receptor beta chains from one sample in a study of blood T cell repertoires in COVID-19. Some clones are missing from TCRdb's copy, which holds only in-frame ones; the method was immunoSEQ multiplex PCR. The sample lists under 200,000 clones, 79% occurring once. Sequenced material: peripheral blood. The receptors were gathered from a woman aged 60 to 75 with COVID-19, enrolled during active disease. Each CDR3 is given with its conserved first and last residue. Fields, in order: V gene, clone size, D gene, J gene, CDR3 DNA, CDR3 protein. The D gene is left open where the match is weak. The listing skips clone size in some rows; elsewhere it reads once, few, many or a size class.

TRBV19	NA	NA	TRBJ2-7	TGTGCCAGTAGTATAAACACTCCAGGCTCCTACGAGCAGTACTTC	CASSINTPGSYEQYF
TRBV20-1	NA	TRBD1	TRBJ1-1	TGCAGTGCTAGTCCCGGGACAGTGAACACTGAAGCTTTCTTT	CSASPGTVNTEAFF
TRBV7-7	few	TRBD2	TRBJ2-2	TGTGCTAGCAGCGCGAGCCCCTTAACTAGCGGGAGGGGCTCCCGGCCCGGGGAGCTGTTTTTT	CASSASPLTSGRGSRPGELFF
TRBV7-9	NA	TRBD1	TRBJ1-3	TGTGCCAGCAGCTTAGGCCGGGACAGGCTAGAAGCTGGAAACACCATATATTTT	CASSLGRDRLEAGNTIYF
TRBV6-2/TRBV6-3	NA	TRBD1	TRBJ1-6	TGTGCCAGCAGTGACAGGGGGGATTCACCCCTCCACTTT	CASSDRGDSPLHF
TRBV7-2	NA	NA	TRBJ1-2	TGTGCCAGCAGCTTAACGGGGTCAACAAAAAACTATGGCTACACCTTC	CASSLTGSTKNYGYTF
TRBV2	NA	NA	TRBJ1-5	TGTGCCAGCAGACAGGGATATAGCAATCAGCCCCAGCATTTT	CASRQGYSNQPQHF
TRBV5-4	few	NA	TRBJ2-6	TGTGCCAGCAGCTTAGGGGACTCTAGCTCTGGGGCCAACGTCCTGACTTTC	CASSLGDSSSGANVLTF
TRBV11-2	NA	TRBD1	TRBJ1-4	TGTGCCAGCAGCTCATACAGGGGGCGCGATGAAAAACTGTTTTTT	CASSSYRGRDEKLFF
TRBV6-2/TRBV6-3	NA	TRBD2	TRBJ2-7	TGTGCCAGCAGTTACTCCGACCCAAGCGGGAGCTCCTACGAGCAGTACTTC	CASSYSDPSGSSYEQYF
TRBV7-2	NA	TRBD2	TRBJ2-3	TGTGCCAGCAGCTTGGCGGGAGGGAACACAGATACGCAGTATTTT	CASSLAGGNTDTQYF
TRBV5-1	NA	NA	TRBJ2-1	TGCGCCAGTACCCGCGCGGGGGCGAGCTCCTACAATGAGCAGTTCTTC	CASTRAGASSYNEQFF
TRBV4-2	many	TRBD1	TRBJ2-1	TGTGCCAGCAGCCAAGAAGGGCAGGGGGTCCCCTACAATGAGCAGTTCTTC	CASSQEGQGVPYNEQFF
TRBV5-1	NA	TRBD2	TRBJ2-1	TGCGCCAGCAGCGAACTAGCGGGGGGGCCTGGCAGCTACAATGAGCAGTTCTTC	CASSELAGGPGSYNEQFF
TRBV6-2/TRBV6-3	few	TRBD2	TRBJ2-3	TGTGCCAGCAGTGCGTCTAGGCTAGCGGGAGGGCCCGATACGCAGTATTTT	CASSASRLAGGPDTQYF
TRBV6-5	NA	NA	TRBJ2-6	TGTGCCAGCAGTCAACAGGGTTCTGGGGCCAACGTCCTGACTTTC	CASSQQGSGANVLTF
TRBV19	NA	NA	TRBJ1-6	TGTGCCAGTAGTCCACAAGGACAAGATAATTCACCCCTCCACTTT	CASSPQGQDNSPLHF
TRBV7-3	NA	NA	TRBJ1-5	TGTGCCAGCAGCTGGACAGCGCTAGATCAGCCCCAGCATTTT	CASSWTALDQPQHF
TRBV12-5	NA	TRBD1	TRBJ2-1	TGTGCTAGTGGTTCGGGACAGGGGGTTCACAATGAGCAGTTCTTC	CASGSGQGVHNEQFF
TRBV7-6	NA	TRBD2	TRBJ2-7	TGTGCCAGCAGTCAAACTAGCGGGAGCGGGTACGAGCAGTACTTC	CASSQTSGSGYEQYF
TRBV6-1	NA	NA	TRBJ2-6	TGTGCCAGCAGTGCACAGGGGGGGTTTCTCTCTGGGGCCAACGTCCTGACTTTC	CASSAQGGFLSGANVLTF
TRBV28	once	TRBD1	TRBJ2-1	TGTGCCAGCAGGGGACAGGGAGAAATCGAACTCAATGAGCAGTTCTTC	CASRGQGEIELNEQFF
TRBV7-2	NA	NA	TRBJ1-2	TGTGCCAGCAGCTTACCCAGGGGTTATGGCTACACCTTC	CASSLPRGYGYTF
TRBV30	NA	TRBD1	TRBJ1-6	TGTGCCTGGAATAGGGGGACAGGGGTGACATTGGGGAATTCACCCCTCCACTTT	CAWNRGTGVTLGNSPLHF
TRBV5-4	NA	NA	TRBJ1-6	TGTGCCAGCAGCTCCCTTAGCTCCTATAATTCACCCCTCCACTTT	CASSSLSSYNSPLHF
TRBV27	NA	TRBD2	TRBJ2-1	TGTGCCAGCAACCGCGCCGGGGGGGTAAATGAGCAGTTCTTC	CASNRAGGVNEQFF
TRBV4-1	NA	TRBD1	TRBJ2-7	TGCGCCAGCAGCCAAGACTTGACAGGGCGCTCCTACGAGCAGTACTTC	CASSQDLTGRSYEQYF
TRBV19	NA	NA	TRBJ2-1	TGTGCCAGTAGTATTGGGCCGAAAAATGAGCAGTTCTTC	CASSIGPKNEQFF
TRBV10-3	NA	TRBD1	TRBJ1-1	TGTGCCATCACCCAGGGGGAGGACACTGAAGCTTTCTTT	CAITQGEDTEAFF
TRBV28	few	TRBD1	TRBJ1-4	TGTGCCAGCAGTCCGATGACAGGGGCTAGGGTATTGACTAATGAAAAACTGTTTTTT	CASSPMTGARVLTNEKLFF
TRBV10-2	NA	NA	TRBJ2-7	TGCGCCAGCAGTGCAGGGGCAGGTCTCTCCTACGAGCAGTACTTC	CASSAGAGLSYEQYF
TRBV13	NA	TRBD2	TRBJ2-3	TGTGCCAGCAGCCCGAACAAAATTGGCGGTCTAGCGGGGGGGCAGCTGCAAGATACGCAGTATTTT	CASSPNKIGGLAGGQLQDTQYF
TRBV28	NA	NA	TRBJ1-3	TGTGCCAGCAGTGAGGTAACCGGAAACACCATATATTTT	CASSEVTGNTIYF